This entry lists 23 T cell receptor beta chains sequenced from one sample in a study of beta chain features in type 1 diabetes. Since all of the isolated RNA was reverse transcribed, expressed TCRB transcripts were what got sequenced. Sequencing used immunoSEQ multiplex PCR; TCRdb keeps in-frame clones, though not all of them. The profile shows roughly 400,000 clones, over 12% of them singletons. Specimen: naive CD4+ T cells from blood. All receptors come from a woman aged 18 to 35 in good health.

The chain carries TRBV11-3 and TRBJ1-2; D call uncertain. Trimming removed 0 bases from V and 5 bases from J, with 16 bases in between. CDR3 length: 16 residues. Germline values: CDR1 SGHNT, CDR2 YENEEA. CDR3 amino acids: CASSLDTARSPYGYTF. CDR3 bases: TGTGCCAGCAGCTTAGACACGGCAAGGAGCCCATATGGCTACACCTTC.

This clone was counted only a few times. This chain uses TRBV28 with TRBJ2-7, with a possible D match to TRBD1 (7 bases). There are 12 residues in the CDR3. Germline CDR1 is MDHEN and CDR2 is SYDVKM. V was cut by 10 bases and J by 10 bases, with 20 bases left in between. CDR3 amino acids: CATFEQGRQQYF. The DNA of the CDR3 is TGTGCCACCTTTGAACAGGGGAGGCAACAGTACTTC.

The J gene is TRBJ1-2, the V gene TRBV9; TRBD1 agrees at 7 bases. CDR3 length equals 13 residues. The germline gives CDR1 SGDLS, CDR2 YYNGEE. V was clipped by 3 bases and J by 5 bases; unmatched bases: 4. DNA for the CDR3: TGTGCCAGCAGCGCCGGGACAGTTTATGGCTACACCTTC. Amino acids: CASSAGTVYGYTF.

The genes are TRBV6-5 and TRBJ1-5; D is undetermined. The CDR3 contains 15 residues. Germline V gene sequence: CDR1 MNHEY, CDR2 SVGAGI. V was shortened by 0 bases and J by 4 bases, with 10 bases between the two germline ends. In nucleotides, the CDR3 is TGTGCCAGCAGTTACTCGGGCAGCATGAATCAGCCCCAGCATTTT. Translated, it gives CASSYSGSMNQPQHF.

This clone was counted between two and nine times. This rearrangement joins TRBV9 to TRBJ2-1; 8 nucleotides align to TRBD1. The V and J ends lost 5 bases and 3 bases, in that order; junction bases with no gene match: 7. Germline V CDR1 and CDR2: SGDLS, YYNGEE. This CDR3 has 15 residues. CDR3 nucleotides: TGTGCCAGCAGTACGGAGGGGACAGGCTACAATGAGCAGTTCTTC. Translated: CASSTEGTGYNEQFF.

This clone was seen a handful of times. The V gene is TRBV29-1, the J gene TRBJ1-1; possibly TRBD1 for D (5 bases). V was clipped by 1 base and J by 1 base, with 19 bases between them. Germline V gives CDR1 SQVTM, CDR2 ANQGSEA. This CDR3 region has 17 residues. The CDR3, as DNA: TGCAGCGTTGAAGCGGTAAGACAGCCCGACCAGAACACTGAAGCTTTCTTT. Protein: CSVEAVRQPDQNTEAFF.

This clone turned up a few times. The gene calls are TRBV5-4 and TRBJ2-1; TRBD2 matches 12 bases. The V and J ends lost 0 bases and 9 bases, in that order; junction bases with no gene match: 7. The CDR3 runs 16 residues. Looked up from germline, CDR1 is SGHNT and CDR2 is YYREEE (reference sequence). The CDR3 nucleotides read TGTGCCAGCAGCTTGGCCCTGACTAGCGGGAGAAGTGAGCAGTTCTTC. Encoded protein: CASSLALTSGRSEQFF.

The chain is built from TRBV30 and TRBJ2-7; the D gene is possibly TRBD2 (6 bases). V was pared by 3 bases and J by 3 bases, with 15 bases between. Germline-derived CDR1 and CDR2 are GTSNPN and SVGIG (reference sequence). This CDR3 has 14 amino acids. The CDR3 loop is CAWRYGSQFYEQYF. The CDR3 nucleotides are TGTGCCTGGAGGTACGGGAGTCAATTCTACGAGCAGTACTTC.

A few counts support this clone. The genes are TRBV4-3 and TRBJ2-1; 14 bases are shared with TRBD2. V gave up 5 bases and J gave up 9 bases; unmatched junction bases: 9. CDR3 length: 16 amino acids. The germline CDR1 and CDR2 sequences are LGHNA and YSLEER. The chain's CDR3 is CASSSRLAGGPGEQFF. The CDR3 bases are TGCGCCAGCAGCTCCCGACTAGCGGGAGGGCCTGGTGAGCAGTTCTTC.

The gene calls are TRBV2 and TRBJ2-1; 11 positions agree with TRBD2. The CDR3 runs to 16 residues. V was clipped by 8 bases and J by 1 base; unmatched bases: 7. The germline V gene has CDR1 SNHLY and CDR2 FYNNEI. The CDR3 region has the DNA TGTGCCAGCTATACTAGCGGGGGCCCTTCCTACAATGAGCAGTTCTTC. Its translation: CASYTSGGPSYNEQFF.

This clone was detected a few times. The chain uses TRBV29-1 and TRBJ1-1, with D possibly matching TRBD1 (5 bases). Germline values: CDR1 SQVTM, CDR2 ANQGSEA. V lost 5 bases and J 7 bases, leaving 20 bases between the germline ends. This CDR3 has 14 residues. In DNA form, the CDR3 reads TGCAGCGTTAAAGGCGGGGGTCTCTTTAATGAAGCTTTCTTT. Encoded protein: CSVKGGGLFNEAFF.

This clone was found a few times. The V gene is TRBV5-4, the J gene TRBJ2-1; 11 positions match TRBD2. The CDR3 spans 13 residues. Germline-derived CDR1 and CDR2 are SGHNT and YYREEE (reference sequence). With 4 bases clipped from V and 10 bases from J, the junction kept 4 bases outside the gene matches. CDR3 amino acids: CASSPGTSGEQFF. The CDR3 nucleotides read TGTGCCAGCAGCCCAGGGACTAGCGGCGAGCAGTTCTTC. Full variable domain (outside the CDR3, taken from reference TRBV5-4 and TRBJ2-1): ETGVTQSPTHLIKTRGQQVTLRCSSQSGHNTVSWYQQALGQGPQFIFQYYREEENGRGNFPPRFSGLQFPNYSSELNVNALELDDSALYLCASSPGTSGEQFFGPGTRLTVL.

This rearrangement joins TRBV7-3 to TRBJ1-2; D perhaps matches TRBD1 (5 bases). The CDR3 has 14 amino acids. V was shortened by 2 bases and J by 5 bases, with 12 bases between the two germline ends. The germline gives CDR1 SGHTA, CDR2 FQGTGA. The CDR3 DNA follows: TGTGCCAGCAGCTTAGGGGCGGCGGCTTATGGCTACACCTTC. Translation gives CASSLGAAAYGYTF.

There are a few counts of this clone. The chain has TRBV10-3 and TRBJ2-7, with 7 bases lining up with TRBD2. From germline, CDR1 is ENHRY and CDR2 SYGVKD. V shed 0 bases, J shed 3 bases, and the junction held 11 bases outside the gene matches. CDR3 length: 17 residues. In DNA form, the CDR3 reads TGTGCCATCAGTGAGTCGACGGGGCGGGAGCGGAGCTACGAGCAGTACTTC. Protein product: CAISESTGRERSYEQYF.

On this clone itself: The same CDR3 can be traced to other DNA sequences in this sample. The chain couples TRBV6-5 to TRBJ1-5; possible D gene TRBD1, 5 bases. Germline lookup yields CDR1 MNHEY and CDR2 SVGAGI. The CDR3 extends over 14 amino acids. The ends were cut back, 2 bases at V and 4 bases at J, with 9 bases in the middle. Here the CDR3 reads CASSYRQTNQPQHF. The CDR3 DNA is TGTGCCAGCAGTTACCGACAGACTAATCAGCCCCAGCATTTT.

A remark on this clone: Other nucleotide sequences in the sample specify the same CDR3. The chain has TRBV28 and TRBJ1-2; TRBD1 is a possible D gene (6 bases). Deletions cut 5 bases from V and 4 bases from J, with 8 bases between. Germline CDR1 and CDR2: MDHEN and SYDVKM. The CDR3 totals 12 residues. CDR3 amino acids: CASSLDSYGYTF. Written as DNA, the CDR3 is TGTGCCAGCAGTCTGGACAGCTATGGCTACACCTTC.

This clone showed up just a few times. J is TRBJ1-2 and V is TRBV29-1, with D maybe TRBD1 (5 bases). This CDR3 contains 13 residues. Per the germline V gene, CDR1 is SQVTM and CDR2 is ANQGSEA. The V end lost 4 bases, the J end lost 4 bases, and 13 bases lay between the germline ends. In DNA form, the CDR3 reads TGCAGCGTTGGATCTGTAGGGGCCTATGGCTACACCTTC. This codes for CSVGSVGAYGYTF.

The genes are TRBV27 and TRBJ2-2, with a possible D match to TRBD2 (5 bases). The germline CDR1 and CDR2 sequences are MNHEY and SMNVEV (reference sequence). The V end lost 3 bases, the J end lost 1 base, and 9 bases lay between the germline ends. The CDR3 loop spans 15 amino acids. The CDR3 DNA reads TGTGCCAGCAGTTTGGAGCGGCAGAACACCGGGGAGCTGTTTTTT. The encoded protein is CASSLERQNTGELFF.

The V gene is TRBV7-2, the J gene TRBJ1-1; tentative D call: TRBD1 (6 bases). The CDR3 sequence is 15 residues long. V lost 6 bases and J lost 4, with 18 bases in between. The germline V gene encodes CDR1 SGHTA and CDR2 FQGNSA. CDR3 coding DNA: TGTGCCAGCAGGGACGGGTGGGGCAGGGGCACTGAAGCTTTCTTT. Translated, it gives CASRDGWGRGTEAFF.

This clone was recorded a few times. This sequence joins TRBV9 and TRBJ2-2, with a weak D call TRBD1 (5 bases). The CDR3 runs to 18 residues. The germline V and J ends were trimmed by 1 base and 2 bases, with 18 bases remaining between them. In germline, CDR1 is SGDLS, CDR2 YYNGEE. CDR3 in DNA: TGTGCCAGCAGCGTAACCCCCACGACAGCTTTCAACACCGGGGAGCTGTTTTTT. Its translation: CASSVTPTTAFNTGELFF. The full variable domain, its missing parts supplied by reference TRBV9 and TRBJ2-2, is DSGVTQTPKHLITATGQRVTLRCSPRSGDLSVYWYQQSLDQGLQFLIQYYNGEERAKGNILERFSAQQFPDLHSELNLSSLELGDSALYFCASSVTPTTAFNTGELFFGEGSRLTVL.

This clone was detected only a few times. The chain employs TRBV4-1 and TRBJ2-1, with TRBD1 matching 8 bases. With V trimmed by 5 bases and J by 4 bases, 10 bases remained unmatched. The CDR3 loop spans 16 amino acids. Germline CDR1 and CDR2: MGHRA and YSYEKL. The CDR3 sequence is CASSVLPGQDYNEQFF. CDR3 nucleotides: TGCGCCAGCAGCGTCCTCCCGGGACAGGATTACAATGAGCAGTTCTTC.

CDR3 sequence: CASSIGTSGSNEQYF. The CDR3 nucleotides are TGTGCCAGCAGTATCGGGACTAGCGGGAGTAATGAGCAGTACTTC. The chain employs TRBV6-6 and TRBJ2-7, with 14 bases identical to TRBD2. CDR1 and CDR2 (germline): MNHNY, SVGAGI (reference sequence). Trimming removed 5 bases from V and 7 bases from J; junction bases left unmatched: 7. CDR3 length: 15 residues.

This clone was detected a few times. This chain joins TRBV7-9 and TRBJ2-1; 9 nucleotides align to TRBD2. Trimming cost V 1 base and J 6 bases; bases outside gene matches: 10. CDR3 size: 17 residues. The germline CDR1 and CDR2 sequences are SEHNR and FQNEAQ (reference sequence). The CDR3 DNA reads TGTGCCAGCAGCTTAGAGCGGTTAGCGGGAGTTTTCAATGAGCAGTTCTTC. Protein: CASSLERLAGVFNEQFF.